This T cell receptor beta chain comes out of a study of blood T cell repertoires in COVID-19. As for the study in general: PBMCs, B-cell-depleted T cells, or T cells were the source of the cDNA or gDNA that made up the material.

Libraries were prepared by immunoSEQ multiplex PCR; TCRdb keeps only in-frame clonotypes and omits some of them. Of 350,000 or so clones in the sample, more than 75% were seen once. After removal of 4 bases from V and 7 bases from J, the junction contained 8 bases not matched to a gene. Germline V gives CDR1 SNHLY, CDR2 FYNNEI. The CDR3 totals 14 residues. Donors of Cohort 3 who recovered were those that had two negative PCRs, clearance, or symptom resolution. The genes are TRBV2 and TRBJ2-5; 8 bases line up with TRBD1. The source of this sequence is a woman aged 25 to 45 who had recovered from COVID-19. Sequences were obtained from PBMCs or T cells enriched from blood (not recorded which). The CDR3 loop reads CASSGGSGGGTQYF. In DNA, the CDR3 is TGTGCCAGCAGTGGGGGGTCAGGGGGCGGGACCCAGTACTTC.